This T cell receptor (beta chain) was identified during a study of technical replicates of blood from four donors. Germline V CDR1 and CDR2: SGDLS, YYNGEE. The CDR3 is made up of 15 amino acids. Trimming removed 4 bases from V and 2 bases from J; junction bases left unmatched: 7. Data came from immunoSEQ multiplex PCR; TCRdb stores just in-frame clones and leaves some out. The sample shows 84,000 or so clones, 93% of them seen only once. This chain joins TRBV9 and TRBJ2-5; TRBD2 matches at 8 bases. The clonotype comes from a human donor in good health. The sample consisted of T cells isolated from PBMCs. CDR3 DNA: TGTGCCAGCAGCCCCAGCGGGGGAACACAAGAGACCCAGTACTTC. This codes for CASSPSGGTQETQYF.